Here is one TCR beta chain with its context. The data originate from a study of blood T cell repertoires in COVID-19. Sequencing used immunoSEQ multiplex PCR; TCRdb keeps in-frame clones, though not all of them. The sample holds around 200,000 clones, around 86% seen once. Sequenced: PBMCs or T cells enriched from blood (not recorded which). This TCR was sampled from a man aged 40-49 years with acute COVID-19.

The CDR3 DNA reads as TGTGCCAGCAGCCCGGGACTAGGCACAGATACGCAGTATTTT. Translating gives CASSPGLGTDTQYF. J is TRBJ2-3 and V is TRBV4-2; 8 bases agree with TRBD2. The CDR3 is 14 amino acids. Germline CDR1 reads LGHNA; CDR2 reads YNFKEQ. The trim removed 4 bases at V and 1 base at J, leaving 1 base unmatched.